This entry lists 26 T cell receptor beta chains sequenced from one sample in a study of shared clonotypes between healthy human individuals. The protocol was immunoSEQ multiplex PCR, while the TCRdb copy is restricted to in-frame clones and leaves out a portion. The table has roughly 680,000 clones, approximately 72% seen once. Input material: memory CD4+ T cells sorted from blood. Specified subset: CD45RA-negative fraction. The receptors here all came from a woman aged 25 to 39 in good health.

This clone was detected only a few times. The genes are TRBV9 and TRBJ1-2; D might be TRBD1 (5 bases). This CDR3 is built from 13 residues. Germline-derived CDR1 and CDR2 are SGDLS and YYNGEE. V dropped 4 bases and J dropped 8 bases, with 15 bases sitting between them. Written as DNA, the CDR3 is TGTGCCAGCAGCCCAGTAGGGGCGATGGGCTACACCTTC. This codes for CASSPVGAMGYTF.

This rearrangement joins TRBV4-2 to TRBJ2-7; possibly TRBD2 for D (5 bases). From germline, CDR1 is LGHNA and CDR2 YNFKEQ. CDR3 length: 12 residues. V was cut by 1 base and J by 6 bases, with 7 bases left in between. DNA of the CDR3: TGTGCCAGCAGCCAAGGGGCGGGCGAGCAGTACTTC. This sequence encodes CASSQGAGEQYF.

V is TRBV5-6 and J is TRBJ2-2, with 7 bases fitting TRBD2. Germline values: CDR1 SGHDT, CDR2 YYEEEE. Losses at the gene ends were 3 bases for V and 6 bases for J; bases not matched to a gene: 2. The CDR3 sequence is 13 residues long. CDR3 nucleotides: TGTGCCAGCAGCTGGGGGAGGGCCGGGGAGCTGTTTTTT. Translation gives CASSWGRAGELFF.

There are a few counts of this clone. The CDR3 loop is CASSPSSGGSYGYTF. Here the CDR3 DNA reads TGTGCCAGCAGCCCAAGCTCAGGGGGCAGCTATGGCTACACCTTC. The V call is TRBV7-9, the J call TRBJ1-2, with 8 bases aligning to TRBD1. CDR1 is SEHNR, CDR2 FQNEAQ, per germline (reference sequence). V gave up 5 bases and J gave up 4 bases; unmatched junction bases: 9. The CDR3 extends over 15 amino acids.

The rearrangement uses TRBV11-2 and TRBJ2-1, with D possibly being TRBD1 (5 bases). This CDR3 is built from 12 residues. Germline-derived CDR1 and CDR2 are SGHAT and FQNNGV. V dropped 4 bases and J dropped 9 bases, with 10 bases sitting between them. The DNA of the CDR3 is TGTGCCAGCAGCTGGCAGGGTTTTGAGCAGTTCTTC. It encodes CASSWQGFEQFF.

The chain is built from TRBV5-1 and TRBJ1-1; a weak D match, TRBD1 (6 bases). Trimming removed 0 bases at V and 6 bases at J, with 12 bases between. Germline loops: CDR1 SGHRS, CDR2 YFSETQ. The CDR3 totals 14 residues. CDR3: CASSLARGVAEAFF. DNA for the CDR3: TGCGCCAGCAGCTTGGCCAGGGGTGTCGCTGAAGCTTTCTTT. The variable domain in full, completed from reference TRBV5-1 and TRBJ1-1, reads KAGVTQTPRYLIKTRGQQVTLSCSPISGHRSVSWYQQTPGQGLQFLFEYFSETQRNKGNFPGRFSGRQFSNSRSEMNVSTLELGDSALYLCASSLARGVAEAFFGQGTRLTVV.

The rearrangement uses TRBV5-5 and TRBJ2-5; D tentatively reads TRBD1 or TRBD2 (6 bases each). Germline lookup yields CDR1 SGHKS and CDR2 YYEKEE (reference sequence). Trimming pared 2 bases from V and 3 bases from J, leaving 11 bases between. This CDR3 has 14 amino acids. The CDR3 DNA reads TGTGCCAGCAGCTTTCCCGGGGGCGAAGAGACCCAGTACTTC. Translation: CASSFPGGEETQYF.

This clone was seen only once. The rearrangement links TRBV19 to TRBJ1-1, with unresolved D. V was cut by 9 bases and J by 0 bases, with 11 bases left in between. The CDR3 is 13 amino acids. The germline gives CDR1 LNHDA, CDR2 SQIVND (reference sequence). For the CDR3, the DNA is TGTGCCAGCTCGGACGGGATGAACACTGAAGCTTTCTTT. It codes for CASSDGMNTEAFF.

This chain links TRBV5-6 with TRBJ2-5, with a possible D match to TRBD2 (5 bases). Germline CDR1 and CDR2: SGHDT and YYEEEE. Trimming shortened V by 5 bases and J by 4 bases, and 18 bases separated the two germline ends. This CDR3 is built from 15 residues. The CDR3 loop is CASSRLAIARETQYF. CDR3 sequence (DNA): TGTGCCAGCAGTCGCCTAGCTATCGCACGAGAGACCCAGTACTTC.

This clone showed up just once. Additional DNA sequences in this sample encode the identical CDR3. This chain connects TRBV2 to TRBJ2-7; D gene unclear. The germline V and J ends were trimmed by 6 bases and 2 bases, with 8 bases remaining between them. The CDR3 sequence is 12 residues long. The germline gives CDR1 SNHLY, CDR2 FYNNEI. The CDR3 bases are TGTGCCAGCAGAGGAGAAACCTACGAGCAGTACTTC. Translating gives CASRGETYEQYF.

With regard to this clone: This sample also contains other DNA sequences that code for the same CDR3. The rearrangement uses TRBV2 and TRBJ1-5; no firm D call. This CDR3 spans 13 amino acids. Per germline, CDR1 SNHLY and CDR2 FYNNEI. V was clipped by 6 bases and J by 0 bases, with 6 bases between them. CDR3 bases: TGTGCCAGCAGGGATTATAGCAATCAGCCCCAGCATTTT. Translated, it gives CASRDYSNQPQHF.

This chain uses TRBV11-2 with TRBJ1-2, with D perhaps matching TRBD1 (5 bases). V lost 4 bases, J lost 4 bases, and 16 bases lay in between. The germline V gene encodes CDR1 SGHAT and CDR2 FQNNGV. CDR3 length equals 15 residues. DNA for the CDR3: TGTGCCAGCAGCTCCTTAGACAGAGCCGCCTATGGCTACACCTTC. It encodes CASSSLDRAAYGYTF.

This chain joins TRBV11-2 and TRBJ2-5, with D possibly called TRBD1 or TRBD2 (7 bases each). The CDR3 covers 17 residues. Deletions cut 1 base from V and 2 bases from J, with 17 bases between. CDR1 and CDR2 (germline): SGHAT, FQNNGV. CDR3: CASSLGLQGGLQETQYF. The CDR3 region has the DNA TGTGCCAGCAGCTTAGGTCTCCAGGGGGGGTTACAAGAGACCCAGTACTTC.

This clone was counted ten times or more. The chain is built from TRBV29-1 and TRBJ2-4; 8 positions agree with TRBD1. V was clipped by 0 bases and J by 8 bases; unmatched bases: 12. There are 16 residues in the CDR3. Germline-derived CDR1 and CDR2 are SQVTM and ANQGSEA. The CDR3 nucleotides read TGCAGCGTTGAAGATGGTCAACAGGGGGTTGGTCACATTCAGTACTTC. This translates into CSVEDGQQGVGHIQYF.

The rearrangement links TRBV11-3 to TRBJ1-1; D possibly corresponds to TRBD1 (5 bases). The CDR3 runs to 17 residues. Germline loops: CDR1 SGHNT, CDR2 YENEEA. V gave up 1 base and J gave up 3 bases, with 18 bases separating them. The CDR3 DNA follows: TGTGCCAGCAGCTTAGGGTTTTATGGCAGGGAGGACACTGAAGCTTTCTTT. This codes for CASSLGFYGREDTEAFF.

The genes are TRBV21-1 and TRBJ2-1; the tabulated D call, TRBD2, remains unverified against the DNA. TRBV21-1 constitutes a pseudogene. The CDR3 is made up of 18 amino acids. CDR3 nucleotide sequence: TGTGCCAGCAGCAAATCTCCTAGCGGGTGGAGCTCCTACAATGAGCAGTTCTTC. Encoded protein: CASSKSPSGWSSYNEQFF.

The CDR3 region has the DNA TGTGCCAGCAGTTTATTGGAGGGCAGGGGCGAGCAGTACTTC. This translates into CASSLLEGRGEQYF. The chain employs TRBV28 and TRBJ2-7; D may match TRBD1 or TRBD2 (6 bases each). From germline, CDR1 is MDHEN and CDR2 SYDVKM. This CDR3 is built from 14 residues. Trimming cost V 1 base and J 6 bases, with 13 bases left between them.

V is TRBV4-2 and J is TRBJ2-1, with a weak D call TRBD2 (6 bases). This CDR3 comprises 16 residues. V was pared by 0 bases and J by 6 bases, with 15 bases between. Germline loops: CDR1 LGHNA, CDR2 YNFKEQ. Written as DNA, the CDR3 is TGTGCCAGCAGCCAAGAGGAGGGTTCGGCCTCCAATGAGCAGTTCTTC. Its protein product is CASSQEEGSASNEQFF.

The chain is built from TRBV10-2 and TRBJ2-7, with TRBD2 matching over 11 bases. Germline V gene data show CDR1 as WSHSY and CDR2 as SAAADI. V lost 5 bases to trimming and J lost 2 bases; unmatched junction nucleotides: 5. The CDR3 spans 15 residues. The CDR3 DNA follows: TGCGCCAGCAGTCCGGGTAGCGGGAGGGCCTACGAGCAGTACTTC. Amino acid sequence: CASSPGSGRAYEQYF.

This chain uses TRBV6-6 with TRBJ1-2; D possibly corresponds to TRBD1 (6 bases). Germline-derived CDR1 and CDR2 are MNHNY and SVGAGI (reference sequence). There are 15 residues in the CDR3. V was trimmed by 6 bases and J by 0 bases, leaving 14 bases between them. The CDR3 nucleotides read TGTGCCAGCAGACCATCGGACAGATCTAACTATGGCTACACCTTC. This encodes CASRPSDRSNYGYTF.

The sample holds a few counts of this clone. This chain joins TRBV30 and TRBJ1-2, with D tentatively TRBD1 (5 bases). The CDR3 consists of 12 residues. The V gene lost 7 bases and the J gene lost 5 bases, with 14 bases spanning the gap. Germline CDR1 is GTSNPN and CDR2 is SVGIG (reference sequence). DNA of the CDR3: TGTGCCTTGCACCAGGGTTCTTATGGCTACACCTTC. Translated: CALHQGSYGYTF. Looking up the rest from reference TRBV30 and TRBJ1-2 gives the full variable domain: SQTIHQWPATLVQPVGSPLSLECTVEGTSNPNLYWYRQAAGRGLQLLFYSVGIGQISSEVPQNLSASRPQDRQFILSSKKLLLSDSGFYLCALHQGSYGYTFGSGTRLTVV.

The CDR3: CASSQLVGDSYNEQFF. The CDR3 region has the DNA TGTGCCAGCAGCCAACTGGTAGGAGACTCCTACAATGAGCAGTTCTTC. This chain connects TRBV14 to TRBJ2-1, with unresolved D. Trimming shortened V by 2 bases and J by 0 bases, and 11 bases separated the two germline ends. CDR1 is SGHDN, CDR2 FVKESK, per germline. This CDR3 has 16 amino acids.

V is TRBV18 and J is TRBJ2-3; no firm D call. The CDR3 runs 13 residues. V was trimmed by 3 bases and J by 4 bases, leaving 8 bases between them. Germline CDR1 reads KGHSH; CDR2 reads LQKENI. CDR3 protein: CASSPGVADTQYF. The CDR3 region has the DNA TGTGCCAGCTCACCTGGGGTGGCAGATACGCAGTATTTT.

The sample holds a few counts of this clone. The rearrangement joins TRBV19 to TRBJ2-3; D is undetermined. CDR3 length: 13 amino acids. CDR1 LNHDA and CDR2 SQIVND come from the germline V gene (reference sequence). V dropped 6 bases and J dropped 0 bases, with 7 bases sitting between them. CDR3 protein: CASRLGSTDTQYF. In DNA form, the CDR3 reads TGTGCCAGTAGGTTGGGGAGCACAGATACGCAGTATTTT.

This chain links TRBV27 with TRBJ2-7, with 13 bases lining up with TRBD2. Germline trimming cut 5 bases from V and 3 bases from J; bases unmatched to any gene: 7. The germline CDR1 and CDR2 sequences are MNHEY and SMNVEV (reference sequence). The CDR3 is 16 amino acids. The CDR3: CASSGLAGVSGYEQYF. Here the CDR3 DNA reads TGTGCCAGCAGTGGACTAGCGGGAGTCTCAGGCTACGAGCAGTACTTC.

This clone turned up a few times. Different DNA sequences within this sample yield the same CDR3. The chain has TRBV5-1 and TRBJ1-5; no reliable D call. CDR3 size: 13 residues. In germline, CDR1 is SGHRS, CDR2 YFSETQ. Trimming removed 5 bases from V and 4 bases from J, with 10 bases in between. In DNA, the CDR3 is TGCGCCAGCAGTCCCGGGCCGAATCAGCCCCAGCATTTT. This encodes CASSPGPNQPQHF.